The 20 T cell receptor beta chains reported below all come from one sample, sequenced in a study of blood T cell repertoires in COVID-19. Profiled with immunoSEQ multiplex PCR; TCRdb holds only in-frame clones, not every one. This table has over 90,000 clones, just over 85% appearing once. Sequenced sample: peripheral blood. The receptors derive from a woman between 55 and 75 years old in a cohort sampled during active or convalescent COVID-19.

This clone turned up a few times. J is TRBJ2-7 and V is TRBV19, with D perhaps matching TRBD1 (6 bases). Looked up from germline, CDR1 is LNHDA and CDR2 is SQIVND (reference sequence). CDR3 length: 14 residues. Trimming removed 9 bases from V and 2 bases from J, with 17 bases in between. The CDR3 loop reads CASAQGTLTYEQYF. CDR3 nucleotides: TGTGCCAGCGCTCAGGGGACCTTGACCTACGAGCAGTACTTC.

This clone appeared a few times. The chain is built from TRBV6-6 and TRBJ1-4; 9 bases fit TRBD1. There are 15 residues in the CDR3. Germline V CDR1 and CDR2: MNHNY, SVGAGI (reference sequence). V lost 1 base and J lost 5; bases outside the gene matches: 2. In nucleotides, the CDR3 is TGTGCCAGCAGTTACTTACAGGGGGCCAATGAAAAACTGTTTTTT. Translated: CASSYLQGANEKLFF.

V gene TRBV5-4 combines with J gene TRBJ2-7, with D perhaps matching TRBD1 (5 bases). There are 14 residues in the CDR3. The V gene lost 3 bases and the J gene lost 0 bases, with 10 bases spanning the gap. The germline gives CDR1 SGHNT, CDR2 YYREEE (reference sequence). The CDR3 DNA reads TGTGCCAGCAGCTCAACGACAGCCTCCTACGAGCAGTACTTC. Amino acids: CASSSTTASYEQYF.

This chain links TRBV6-5 with TRBJ1-1, with D hard to call. Germline values: CDR1 MNHEY, CDR2 SVGAGI. The V end lost 7 bases, the J end lost 1 base, and 10 bases lay between the germline ends. This CDR3 is built from 13 residues. CDR3 coding DNA: TGTGCCAGCACCGTTCCCGGGAACACTGAAGCTTTCTTT. Translated: CASTVPGNTEAFF.

This chain uses TRBV7-2 with TRBJ2-3; weak D call: TRBD2 (6 bases). Trimming removed 5 bases at V and 4 bases at J, with 16 bases between. CDR1 and CDR2 (germline): SGHTA, FQGNSA. The CDR3 is 15 amino acids. CDR3 bases: TGTGCCAGCAGCGCCCAGACTAGGAGGGCAGATACGCAGTATTTT. It encodes CASSAQTRRADTQYF.

DNA for the CDR3: TGTGCCACCAGTGATTCAGGGGCGAGGACCGGGGAGCTGTTTTTT. Encoded protein: CATSDSGARTGELFF. The chain employs TRBV24-1 and TRBJ2-2; possible D gene TRBD1, 6 bases. The CDR3 has 15 residues. Trimming shortened V by 2 bases and J by 5 bases, and 11 bases separated the two germline ends. Looked up from germline, CDR1 is KGHDR and CDR2 is SFDVKD.

The chain links TRBV27 to TRBJ2-2; 8 bases line up with TRBD2. Germline assignment: CDR1 MNHEY and CDR2 SMNVEV (reference sequence). This CDR3 is 18 amino acids long. V gave up 7 bases and J gave up 0 bases; unmatched junction bases: 13. In nucleotides, the CDR3 is TGTGCCAGCAACAGGTGGAGCGGGAGAGGTGCGAACACCGGGGAGCTGTTTTTT. Protein product: CASNRWSGRGANTGELFF.

This chain joins TRBV5-6 and TRBJ2-5; D not certain. CDR1 and CDR2 (germline): SGHDT, YYEEEE. Trimming stripped 0 bases from V and 4 bases from J, with 4 bases between. This CDR3 spans 12 amino acids. The CDR3 region has the DNA TGTGCCAGCAGCTTGGACAGAGAGACCCAGTACTTC. Residues: CASSLDRETQYF.

The table lists this clone with a few counts. V is TRBV19 and J is TRBJ1-2; D is possibly TRBD1 (5 bases). V was shortened by 4 bases and J by 5 bases, with 17 bases between the two germline ends. Germline V gene data show CDR1 as LNHDA and CDR2 as SQIVND (reference sequence). The CDR3 consists of 15 residues. The CDR3 spells CASSTQNRRSYGYTF. Here the CDR3 DNA reads TGTGCCAGTAGTACCCAGAACAGGCGATCGTATGGCTACACCTTC.

The chain uses TRBV28 and TRBJ2-4, with a tentative D call TRBD1 (5 bases). The CDR3 consists of 16 residues. Trimming cost V 4 bases and J 0 bases, with 13 bases left between them. CDR1 MDHEN and CDR2 SYDVKM come from the germline V gene. The CDR3 region has the DNA TGTGCCAGCAGTTCGCGGACACCTCTAGCCAAAAACATTCAGTACTTC. It is translated as CASSSRTPLAKNIQYF. The whole variable domain, remainder taken from reference TRBV28 and TRBJ2-4, is DVKVTQSSRYLVKRTGEKVFLECVQDMDHENMFWYRQDPGLGLRLIYFSYDVKMKEKGDIPEGYSVSREKKERFSLILESASTNQTSMYLCASSSRTPLAKNIQYFGAGTRLSVL.

This chain links TRBV6-5 with TRBJ1-2; 9 bases align to TRBD1. Germline V gene data show CDR1 as MNHEY and CDR2 as SVGAGI. V shed 6 bases, J shed 6 bases, and the junction held 8 bases outside the gene matches. The CDR3 extends over 14 amino acids. The CDR3 sequence: CASSYTRTGDGYTF. The CDR3 coding sequence is TGTGCCAGCAGCTATACCCGGACAGGGGATGGCTACACCTTC.

V and J are TRBV6-4 and TRBJ2-3; D possibly corresponds to TRBD1 (6 bases). Germline CDR1 MRHNA, CDR2 SNTAGT. The V and J ends lost 6 bases and 0 bases respectively, with 13 bases between them. This CDR3 contains 15 residues. The CDR3 here is CASSQGTGSTDTQYF. CDR3 coding DNA: TGTGCCAGCAGCCAAGGTACAGGGAGCACAGATACGCAGTATTTT.

The chain recombines TRBV6-5 with TRBJ1-1; possibly TRBD1 for D (5 bases). This CDR3 has 13 amino acids. Per the germline V gene, CDR1 is MNHEY and CDR2 is SVGAGI. Trimming stripped 10 bases from V and 11 bases from J, with 23 bases between. Written as DNA, the CDR3 is TGTGCCACCTCGATGGACCTTCGTCGGGGGGCTTTCTTT. Encoded protein: CATSMDLRRGAFF.

The chain uses TRBV9 and TRBJ2-5; TRBD2 is a possible D gene (5 bases). V was shortened by 4 bases and J by 5 bases, with 18 bases between the two germline ends. Germline CDR1 SGDLS, CDR2 YYNGEE. This CDR3 has 15 amino acids. DNA for the CDR3: TGTGCCAGCAGCTCCGACGGTACCCGAGGGGAGACCCAGTACTTC. Translating it yields CASSSDGTRGETQYF.

V usage is TRBV15 and J usage is TRBJ1-2; 11 nucleotides match TRBD1. With 5 bases clipped from V and 3 bases from J, the junction kept 11 bases outside the gene matches. This CDR3 region has 17 residues. From germline, CDR1 is LNHNV and CDR2 YYDKDF (reference sequence). This chain's CDR3 is CATSFGTGGWGDYGYTF. The CDR3 DNA reads TGTGCCACCAGCTTCGGGACAGGGGGGTGGGGTGACTATGGCTACACCTTC.

The chain carries TRBV20-1 and TRBJ1-6, with TRBD1 as a possible D gene (6 bases). The germline V and J ends were trimmed by 6 bases and 10 bases, with 10 bases remaining between them. The CDR3 sequence is 11 residues long. CDR1 and CDR2 (germline): DFQATT, SNEGSKA (reference sequence). CDR3 sequence reads: CSAKGGSPLHF. CDR3 nucleotides: TGCAGTGCCAAAGGGGGATCACCCCTCCACTTT.

The sample holds one count of this clone. V is TRBV7-8 and J is TRBJ1-5; tentatively, D is TRBD1 (5 bases). The germline gives CDR1 SGHVS, CDR2 FQNEAQ. Trimming shortened V by 4 bases and J by 1 base, and 8 bases separated the two germline ends. The CDR3 is 14 residues long. CDR3: CASSSRQSNQPQHF. The CDR3 region has the DNA TGTGCCAGCAGCTCTAGACAGAGCAATCAGCCCCAGCATTTT.

V gene TRBV6-5 combines with J gene TRBJ1-2; D is undetermined. CDR1 MNHEY and CDR2 SVGAGI come from the germline V gene. The CDR3 extends over 15 amino acids. V was shortened by 5 bases and J by 0 bases, with 13 bases between the two germline ends. The chain's CDR3 is CASSPRGAPNYGYTF. The CDR3 bases are TGTGCCAGCAGTCCCCGGGGAGCACCTAACTATGGCTACACCTTC.

V gene TRBV5-4 combines with J gene TRBJ1-1; the D gene is possibly TRBD1 (6 bases). Per the germline V gene, CDR1 is SGHNT and CDR2 is YYREEE (reference sequence). The CDR3 sequence is 15 residues long. V lost 0 bases to trimming and J lost 5 bases, with 14 bases between them. CDR3 in DNA: TGTGCCAGCAGCTTGGAGTCAGGGGCAGAAACTGAAGCTTTCTTT. Amino acid sequence: CASSLESGAETEAFF.

This clone was seen only a few times. The chain employs TRBV19 and TRBJ1-3; TRBD1 is a possible D gene (5 bases). The V end was cut by 3 bases, the J end by 0 bases, with 9 bases between. The germline V gene has CDR1 LNHDA and CDR2 SQIVND (reference sequence). CDR3 length: 15 amino acids. The CDR3 loop is CASSMRRGSGNTIYF. For the CDR3, the DNA is TGTGCCAGTAGTATGCGGAGGGGCTCTGGAAACACCATATATTTT. The variable domain in full, with the rest retrieved from reference TRBV19 and TRBJ1-3, is DGGITQSPKYLFRKEGQNVTLSCEQNLNHDAMYWYRQDPGQGLRLIYYSQIVNDFQKGDIAEGYSVSREKKESFPLTVTSAQKNPTAFYLCASSMRRGSGNTIYFGEGSWLTVV.